The T cell receptor (beta chain) described here comes from a study of blood T cell repertoires in COVID-19. Study-wide background: The samples span acute and convalescent COVID-19 from the United States, Italy and Spain. The cDNA or gDNA used as material had been derived from T cells, B-cell-depleted T cells, or PBMCs.

The protocol was immunoSEQ multiplex PCR, while the TCRdb copy is restricted to in-frame clones and leaves out a portion. The sample lists fewer than 250,000 clones; 90% were seen once. CDR3 length: 13 residues. With 5 bases clipped from V and 8 bases from J, the junction kept 7 bases outside the gene matches. CDR1 is SGHNT and CDR2 is YENEEA in the germline V gene. The chain combines TRBV11-3 with TRBJ2-3; 7 bases map to TRBD2. The TCR originated in a man aged 25 to 40 who had been exposed to COVID-19. Sequencing used PBMCs or T cells enriched from blood (not recorded which). The CDR3 DNA follows: TGTGCCAGCAGCCCCTACCCGGGGGGTACGCAGTATTTT. As protein: CASSPYPGGTQYF.